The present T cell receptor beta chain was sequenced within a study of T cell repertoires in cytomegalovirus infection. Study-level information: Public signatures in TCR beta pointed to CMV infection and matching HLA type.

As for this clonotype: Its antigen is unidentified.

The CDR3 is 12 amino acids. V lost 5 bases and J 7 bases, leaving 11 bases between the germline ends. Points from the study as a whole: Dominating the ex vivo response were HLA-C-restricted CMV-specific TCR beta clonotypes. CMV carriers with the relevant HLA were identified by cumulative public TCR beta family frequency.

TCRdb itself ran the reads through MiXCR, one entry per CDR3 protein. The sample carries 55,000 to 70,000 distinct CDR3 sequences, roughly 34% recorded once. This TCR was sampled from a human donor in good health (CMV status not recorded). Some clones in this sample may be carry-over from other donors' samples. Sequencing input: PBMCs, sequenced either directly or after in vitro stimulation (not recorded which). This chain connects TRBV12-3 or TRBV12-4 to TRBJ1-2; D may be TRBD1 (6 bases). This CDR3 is CASSQGGSGYTF. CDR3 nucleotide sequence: TGTGCCAGCAGTCAAGGGGGGTCTGGCTACACCTTC.